The clone carrying this T cell receptor (beta chain) has just one count. This sample is drawn from a study of blood T cell repertoires in COVID-19. Study background: PBMCs, B-cell-depleted T cells, or T cells provided the cDNA or gDNA that made up the material.

V gave up 7 bases and J gave up 4 bases, with 14 bases separating them. Germline V gene lookup returns CDR1 LGHNT and CDR2 FRNRAP. This CDR3 region has 14 residues. Method: immunoSEQ multiplex PCR; TCRdb's copy keeps in-frame clones and lacks some. The table includes roughly 120,000 clones, less than 90% detected once. The TCR sequence derives from a man aged 80 or over with acute or convalescent COVID-19. This chain uses TRBV12-5 with TRBJ1-5; D not certain. Sequencing was carried out using peripheral blood. CDR3 bases: TGTGCTAGTGCCCCCCGAACGGGTAATCAGCCCCAGCATTTT. Protein product: CASAPRTGNQPQHF.